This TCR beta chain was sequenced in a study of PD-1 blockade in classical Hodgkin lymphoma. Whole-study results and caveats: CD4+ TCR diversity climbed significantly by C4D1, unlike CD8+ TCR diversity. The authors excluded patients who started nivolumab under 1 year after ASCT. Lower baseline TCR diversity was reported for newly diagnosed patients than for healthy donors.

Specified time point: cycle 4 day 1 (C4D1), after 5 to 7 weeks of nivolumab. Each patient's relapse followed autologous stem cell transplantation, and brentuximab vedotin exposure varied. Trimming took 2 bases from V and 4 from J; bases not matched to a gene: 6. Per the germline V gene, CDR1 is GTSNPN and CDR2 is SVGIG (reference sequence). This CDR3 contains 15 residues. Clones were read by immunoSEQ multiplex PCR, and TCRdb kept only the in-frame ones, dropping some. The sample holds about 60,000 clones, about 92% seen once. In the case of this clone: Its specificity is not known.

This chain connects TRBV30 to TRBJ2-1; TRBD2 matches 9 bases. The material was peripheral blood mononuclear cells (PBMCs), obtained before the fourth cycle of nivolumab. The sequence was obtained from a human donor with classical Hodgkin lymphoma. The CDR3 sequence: CAWSTRLAAYNEQFF. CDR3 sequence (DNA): TGTGCCTGGAGTACCAGACTAGCGGCTTACAATGAGCAGTTCTTC.